This is a list of T cell receptor beta chains from one sample in a study of Graves' ophthalmopathy and Graves' hyperthyroidism. TCRdb reprocessed the multiplex PCR reads via MiXCR and lists one record per CDR3 protein. The sample lists about 160,000 distinct CDR3 sequences, 35% to 50% seen once, with 8% to 10% in the top ten. Material for sequencing was peripheral blood. The receptors come from a man aged 25-40 years with Graves' ophthalmopathy. The CDR3 runs from the conserved cysteine through the conserved F or W. Each record gives: V gene, J gene, clone size, D gene, CDR3 protein, CDR3 DNA. A D gene is named only where the DNA matches it firmly. Not every row has a clone size; where given, it reads once, few, many or a size class.

v_call: TRBV5-1; j_call: TRBJ2-7; clone_size: .; d_call: TRBD2; cdr3_aa: CASSLYRASGSPHEQYF; cdr3_nt: TGCGCCAGCAGCTTGTATAGGGCTAGCGGGAGCCCCCACGAGCAGTACTTC
v_call: TRBV20-1; j_call: TRBJ2-7; clone_size: many; d_call: TRBD2; cdr3_aa: CSARTRGVGQYF; cdr3_nt: TGCAGTGCCCGGACTAGAGGAGTGGGGCAGTACTTC
v_call: TRBV7-2; j_call: TRBJ2-7; clone_size: many; d_call: .; cdr3_aa: CASGGTGGAYEQYF; cdr3_nt: TGTGCCAGCGGCGGGACCGGAGGCGCCTACGAGCAGTACTTC
v_call: TRBV6-2/TRBV6-3; j_call: TRBJ1-1; clone_size: .; d_call: .; cdr3_aa: CASQVRNTEAFF; cdr3_nt: TGTGCCAGCCAAGTTCGGAACACTGAAGCTTTCTTT
v_call: TRBV7-8; j_call: TRBJ2-7; clone_size: .; d_call: .; cdr3_aa: CASSSQEYEQYF; cdr3_nt: TGTGCCAGCAGCTCACAGGAGTACGAGCAGTACTTC
v_call: TRBV6-5; j_call: TRBJ2-5; clone_size: many; d_call: .; cdr3_aa: CASSSQPPMDFSETQYF; cdr3_nt: TGTGCCAGCAGTTCCCAGCCACCAATGGACTTCTCAGAGACCCAGTACTTC
v_call: TRBV9; j_call: TRBJ2-7; clone_size: many; d_call: .; cdr3_aa: CASSWGEGGGYEQYF; cdr3_nt: TGTGCCAGCAGCTGGGGTGAAGGGGGAGGGTACGAGCAGTACTTC
v_call: TRBV20-1; j_call: TRBJ1-2; clone_size: many; d_call: TRBD1; cdr3_aa: CSARVPRTGGHGYTF; cdr3_nt: TGCAGTGCTAGAGTCCCCAGGACAGGGGGACATGGCTACACCTTC
v_call: TRBV24-1; j_call: TRBJ1-2; clone_size: .; d_call: .; cdr3_aa: CATRGAPNYGYTF; cdr3_nt: TGTGCCACCCGAGGGGCCCCTAACTATGGCTACACCTTC
v_call: TRBV28; j_call: TRBJ1-1; clone_size: many; d_call: .; cdr3_aa: CASTRSPPTVNTEAFF; cdr3_nt: TGTGCCAGCACCCGATCCCCCCCCACAGTGAACACTGAAGCTTTCTTT
v_call: TRBV28; j_call: TRBJ1-2; clone_size: .; d_call: .; cdr3_aa: CATRLAYDGYTF; cdr3_nt: TGTGCCACCCGGTTGGCGTACGATGGCTACACCTTC
v_call: TRBV24-1; j_call: TRBJ1-1; clone_size: many; d_call: .; cdr3_aa: CATSDSTEAFF; cdr3_nt: TGTGCCACCAGTGATTCTACTGAAGCTTTCTTT
v_call: TRBV6-5; j_call: TRBJ2-2; clone_size: .; d_call: .; cdr3_aa: CASSYSWSALNTGELFF; cdr3_nt: TGTGCCAGCAGTTACTCGTGGTCAGCCCTGAACACCGGGGAGCTGTTTTTT
v_call: TRBV29-1; j_call: TRBJ1-2; clone_size: .; d_call: TRBD1; cdr3_aa: CSVDQRDRNYGYTF; cdr3_nt: TGCAGCGTTGACCAGAGGGACAGAAACTATGGCTACACCTTC
v_call: TRBV12-3/TRBV12-4; j_call: TRBJ1-2; clone_size: many; d_call: .; cdr3_aa: CASSLGTVGGYGYTF; cdr3_nt: TGTGCCAGCAGTTTGGGAACAGTGGGGGGCTATGGCTACACCTTC
v_call: TRBV5-6; j_call: TRBJ2-7; clone_size: .; d_call: .; cdr3_aa: CASSFTWGVEQYF; cdr3_nt: TGTGCCAGCAGCTTTACATGGGGTGTCGAGCAGTACTTC
v_call: TRBV29-1; j_call: TRBJ1-1; clone_size: .; d_call: .; cdr3_aa: CSVSGRPGRNTEAFF; cdr3_nt: TGCAGCGTTTCGGGCAGGCCGGGGCGAAACACTGAAGCTTTCTTT
v_call: TRBV12-3/TRBV12-4; j_call: TRBJ2-2; clone_size: .; d_call: TRBD2; cdr3_aa: CASITGGTNTGELFF; cdr3_nt: TGTGCCAGCATTACCGGGGGGACGAACACCGGGGAGCTGTTTTTT
v_call: TRBV7-8; j_call: TRBJ1-2; clone_size: .; d_call: TRBD1; cdr3_aa: CASSNRQGAYGYTF; cdr3_nt: TGTGCCAGCAGCAATAGACAGGGGGCTTATGGCTACACCTTC
v_call: TRBV14; j_call: TRBJ1-6; clone_size: .; d_call: .; cdr3_aa: CASSQTSNSPLHF; cdr3_nt: TGTGCCAGCAGCCAGACAAGTAATTCACCCCTCCACTTT
v_call: TRBV14; j_call: TRBJ2-7; clone_size: many; d_call: .; cdr3_aa: CASSQQQRGEQYF; cdr3_nt: TGTGCCAGCAGCCAGCAACAGAGAGGCGAGCAGTACTTC
v_call: TRBV28; j_call: TRBJ1-5; clone_size: .; d_call: .; cdr3_aa: CASSPGTKNQPQHF; cdr3_nt: TGTGCCAGCAGTCCCGGGACCAAGAATCAGCCCCAGCATTTT
v_call: TRBV28; j_call: TRBJ2-7; clone_size: few; d_call: TRBD2; cdr3_aa: CASRGSGRTYEQYF; cdr3_nt: TGTGCCAGCAGGGGTAGCGGGAGAACCTACGAGCAGTACTTC
v_call: TRBV12-3/TRBV12-4; j_call: TRBJ2-7; clone_size: .; d_call: TRBD2; cdr3_aa: CASRKEREEGEQYF; cdr3_nt: TGTGCCAGCAGAAAAGAGCGGGAGGAGGGAGAGCAGTACTTC
v_call: TRBV3-1; j_call: TRBJ2-5; clone_size: many; d_call: .; cdr3_aa: CASSQAGLEETQYF; cdr3_nt: TGTGCCAGCAGCCAAGCGGGGTTGGAAGAGACCCAGTACTTC
v_call: TRBV30; j_call: TRBJ1-1; clone_size: .; d_call: .; cdr3_aa: CAWSSRTVNTEAFF; cdr3_nt: TGTGCCTGGAGTAGCAGGACAGTGAACACTGAAGCTTTCTTT
v_call: TRBV6-2/TRBV6-3; j_call: TRBJ2-5; clone_size: .; d_call: .; cdr3_aa: CASSPVGRETQYF; cdr3_nt: TGTGCCAGCAGCCCGGTCGGTCGGGAGACCCAGTACTTC
v_call: TRBV6-2/TRBV6-3; j_call: TRBJ1-5; clone_size: many; d_call: TRBD1; cdr3_aa: CATWDRGPLSNQPQHF; cdr3_nt: TGTGCCACCTGGGACAGGGGGCCTCTTAGCAATCAGCCCCAGCATTTT
v_call: TRBV7-2; j_call: TRBJ2-5; clone_size: many; d_call: .; cdr3_aa: CASSFRAETQYF; cdr3_nt: TGTGCCAGCAGCTTCAGAGCGGAGACCCAGTACTTC
v_call: TRBV7-2; j_call: TRBJ1-5; clone_size: .; d_call: TRBD1; cdr3_aa: CASSLTGGEGQPQHF; cdr3_nt: TGTGCCAGCAGCTTGACAGGGGGCGAGGGTCAGCCCCAGCATTTT
v_call: TRBV10-1; j_call: TRBJ2-5; clone_size: .; d_call: TRBD1; cdr3_aa: CASSQDRAGTQYF; cdr3_nt: TGCGCCAGCAGCCAAGACAGGGCGGGGACCCAGTACTTC
v_call: TRBV14; j_call: TRBJ2-7; clone_size: many; d_call: .; cdr3_aa: CASSGRGPYEQYF; cdr3_nt: TGTGCCAGCAGCGGTCGGGGTCCCTACGAGCAGTACTTC
v_call: TRBV15; j_call: TRBJ2-7; clone_size: .; d_call: TRBD2; cdr3_aa: CATSRASGLAGYEQYF; cdr3_nt: TGTGCCACCAGCCGCGCGTCGGGACTAGCGGGCTACGAGCAGTACTTC
v_call: TRBV30; j_call: TRBJ1-1; clone_size: .; d_call: .; cdr3_aa: CAWATLTEAFF; cdr3_nt: TGTGCCTGGGCAACCCTCACTGAAGCTTTCTTT
v_call: TRBV28; j_call: TRBJ2-7; clone_size: once; d_call: TRBD2; cdr3_aa: CASLSVRGAYEQYF; cdr3_nt: TGTGCCAGCCTCTCGGTCCGGGGGGCCTACGAGCAGTACTTC
v_call: TRBV30; j_call: TRBJ2-2; clone_size: many; d_call: .; cdr3_aa: CAWSPQGGYTGELFF; cdr3_nt: TGTGCCTGGAGTCCCCAGGGGGGGTACACCGGGGAGCTGTTTTTT
v_call: TRBV28; j_call: TRBJ2-2; clone_size: few; d_call: .; cdr3_aa: CASRVREGAGELFF; cdr3_nt: TGTGCCAGCCGAGTCAGGGAAGGCGCCGGGGAGCTGTTTTTT
v_call: TRBV19; j_call: TRBJ2-7; clone_size: .; d_call: .; cdr3_aa: CASTPGGFSYEQYF; cdr3_nt: TGTGCCAGTACTCCGGGGGGCTTCAGCTACGAGCAGTACTTC
v_call: TRBV28; j_call: TRBJ2-7; clone_size: many; d_call: TRBD2; cdr3_aa: CASSPRFSGSSYEQYF; cdr3_nt: TGTGCCAGCAGTCCCCGGTTTAGCGGGAGCTCCTACGAGCAGTACTTC
v_call: TRBV7-7; j_call: TRBJ2-5; clone_size: many; d_call: .; cdr3_aa: CASSLGGTQETQYF; cdr3_nt: TGTGCTAGCAGCTTAGGTGGGACCCAAGAGACCCAGTACTTC
v_call: TRBV12-3/TRBV12-4; j_call: TRBJ2-7; clone_size: many; d_call: .; cdr3_aa: CASSSNEQYF; cdr3_nt: TGTGCCAGCAGTTCTAACGAGCAGTACTTC
v_call: TRBV24-1; j_call: TRBJ2-7; clone_size: many; d_call: .; cdr3_aa: CATIFAGTLHYEQYF; cdr3_nt: TGTGCCACCATTTTCGCCGGGACTTTGCACTACGAGCAGTACTTC
v_call: TRBV2; j_call: TRBJ2-5; clone_size: .; d_call: .; cdr3_aa: CASTFSRVGETQYF; cdr3_nt: TGTGCCAGCACCTTCAGCCGGGTAGGAGAGACCCAGTACTTC
v_call: TRBV28; j_call: TRBJ2-5; clone_size: many; d_call: .; cdr3_aa: CASSPIRASFYF; cdr3_nt: TGTGCCAGCAGTCCAATCCGGGCCAGCTTTTACTTC
v_call: TRBV6-2/TRBV6-3; j_call: TRBJ1-1; clone_size: many; d_call: .; cdr3_aa: CASTNPGTEAFF; cdr3_nt: TGTGCCAGCACCAACCCGGGGACTGAAGCTTTCTTT
v_call: TRBV12-3/TRBV12-4; j_call: TRBJ1-5; clone_size: once; d_call: .; cdr3_aa: CASKLSYRQPQHF; cdr3_nt: TGTGCCAGCAAATTGTCTTATCGACAGCCCCAGCATTTT
v_call: TRBV20-1; j_call: TRBJ1-5; clone_size: many; d_call: .; cdr3_aa: CSARDQGFPGGGPQHF; cdr3_nt: TGCAGTGCTAGAGATCAAGGCTTCCCTGGTGGGGGGCCCCAGCATTTT